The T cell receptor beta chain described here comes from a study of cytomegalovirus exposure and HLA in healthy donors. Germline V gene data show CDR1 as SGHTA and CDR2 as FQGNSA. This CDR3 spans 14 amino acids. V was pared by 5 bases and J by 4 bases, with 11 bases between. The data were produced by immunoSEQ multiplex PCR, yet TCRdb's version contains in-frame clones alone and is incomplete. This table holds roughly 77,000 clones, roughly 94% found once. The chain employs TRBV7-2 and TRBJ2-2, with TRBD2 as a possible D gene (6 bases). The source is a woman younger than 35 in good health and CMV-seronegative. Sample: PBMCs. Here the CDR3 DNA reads TGTGCCAGCAGCAAACGCGGGACCACCGGGGAGCTGTTTTTT. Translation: CASSKRGTTGELFF.